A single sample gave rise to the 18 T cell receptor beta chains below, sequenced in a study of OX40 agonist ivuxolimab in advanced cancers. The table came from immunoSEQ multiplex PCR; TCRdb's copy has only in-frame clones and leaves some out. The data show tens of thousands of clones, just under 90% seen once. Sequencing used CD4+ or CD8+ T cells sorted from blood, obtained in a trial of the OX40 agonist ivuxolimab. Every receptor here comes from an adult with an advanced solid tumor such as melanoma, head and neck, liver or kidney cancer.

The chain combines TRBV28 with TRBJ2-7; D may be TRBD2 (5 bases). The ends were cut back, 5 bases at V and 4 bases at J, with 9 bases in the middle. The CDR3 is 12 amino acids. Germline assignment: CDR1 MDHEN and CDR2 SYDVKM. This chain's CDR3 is CASSIVAYEQYF. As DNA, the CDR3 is TGTGCCAGCAGTATAGTAGCGTACGAGCAGTACTTC.

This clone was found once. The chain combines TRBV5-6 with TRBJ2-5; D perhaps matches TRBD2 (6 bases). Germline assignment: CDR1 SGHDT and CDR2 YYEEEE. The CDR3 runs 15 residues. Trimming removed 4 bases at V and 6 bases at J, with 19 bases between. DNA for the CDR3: TGTGCCAGCAGCGGGGGGTTGGGAACCAAGAAGACCCAGTACTTC. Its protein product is CASSGGLGTKKTQYF.

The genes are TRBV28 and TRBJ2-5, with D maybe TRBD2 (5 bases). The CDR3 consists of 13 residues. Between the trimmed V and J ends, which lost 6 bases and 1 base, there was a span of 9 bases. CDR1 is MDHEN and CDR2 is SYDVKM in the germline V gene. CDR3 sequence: CASSTGGQETQYF. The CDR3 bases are TGTGCCAGCAGCACCGGAGGCCAAGAGACCCAGTACTTC. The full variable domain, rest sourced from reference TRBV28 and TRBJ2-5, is DVKVTQSSRYLVKRTGEKVFLECVQDMDHENMFWYRQDPGLGLRLIYFSYDVKMKEKGDIPEGYSVSREKKERFSLILESASTNQTSMYLCASSTGGQETQYFGPGTRLLVL.

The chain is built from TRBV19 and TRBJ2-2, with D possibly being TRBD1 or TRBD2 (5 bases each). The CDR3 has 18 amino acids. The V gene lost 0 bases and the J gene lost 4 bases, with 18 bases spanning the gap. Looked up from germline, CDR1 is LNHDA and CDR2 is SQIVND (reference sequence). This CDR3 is CASSIELTGTDRTGELFF. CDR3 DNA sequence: TGTGCCAGTAGTATAGAACTGACGGGGACGGACCGCACCGGGGAGCTGTTTTTT.

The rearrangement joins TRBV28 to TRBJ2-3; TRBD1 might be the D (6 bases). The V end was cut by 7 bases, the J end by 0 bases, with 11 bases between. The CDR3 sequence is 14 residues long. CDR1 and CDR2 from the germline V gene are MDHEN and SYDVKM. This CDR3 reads CASTNRVSTDTQYF. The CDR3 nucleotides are TGTGCCAGCACCAACAGGGTCAGCACAGATACGCAGTATTTT.

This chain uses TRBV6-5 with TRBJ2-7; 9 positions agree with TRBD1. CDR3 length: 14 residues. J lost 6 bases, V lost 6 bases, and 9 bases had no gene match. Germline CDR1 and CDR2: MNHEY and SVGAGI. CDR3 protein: CASRRTGDFSEQYF. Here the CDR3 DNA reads TGTGCCAGCAGACGGACAGGGGACTTCTCCGAGCAGTACTTC.

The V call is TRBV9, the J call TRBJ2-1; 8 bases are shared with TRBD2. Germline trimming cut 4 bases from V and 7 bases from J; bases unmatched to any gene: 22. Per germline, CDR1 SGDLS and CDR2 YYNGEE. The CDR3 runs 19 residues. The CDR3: CASSSWRDGGASGWNEQFF. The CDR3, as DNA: TGTGCCAGCAGCTCCTGGAGAGACGGGGGGGCGAGTGGGTGGAATGAGCAGTTCTTC.

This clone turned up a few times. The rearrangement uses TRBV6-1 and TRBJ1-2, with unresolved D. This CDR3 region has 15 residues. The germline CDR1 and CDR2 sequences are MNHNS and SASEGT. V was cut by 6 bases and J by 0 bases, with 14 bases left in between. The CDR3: CASSVGRTTNYGYTF. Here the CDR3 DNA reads TGTGCCAGCAGCGTCGGACGTACTACTAACTATGGCTACACCTTC.

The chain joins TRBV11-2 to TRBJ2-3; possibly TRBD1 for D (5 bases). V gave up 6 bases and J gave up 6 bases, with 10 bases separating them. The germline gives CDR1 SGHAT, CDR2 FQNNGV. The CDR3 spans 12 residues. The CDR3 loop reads CASSLGRDTQYF. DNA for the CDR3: TGTGCCAGCAGTTTGGGGCGGGATACGCAGTATTTT.

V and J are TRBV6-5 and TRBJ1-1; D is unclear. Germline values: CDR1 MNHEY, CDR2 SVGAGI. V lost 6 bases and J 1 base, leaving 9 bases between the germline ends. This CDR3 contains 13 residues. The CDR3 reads CASSFRRNTEAFF. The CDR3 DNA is TGTGCCAGCAGCTTCCGCCGGAACACTGAAGCTTTCTTT.

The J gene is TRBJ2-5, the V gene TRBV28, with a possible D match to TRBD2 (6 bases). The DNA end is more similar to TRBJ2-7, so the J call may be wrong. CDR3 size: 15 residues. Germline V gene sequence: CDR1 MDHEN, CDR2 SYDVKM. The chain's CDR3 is CASTPTQRVSYEQYF. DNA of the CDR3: TGTGCCAGCACCCCCACCCAGCGGGTCTCCTACGAGCAGTACTTC.

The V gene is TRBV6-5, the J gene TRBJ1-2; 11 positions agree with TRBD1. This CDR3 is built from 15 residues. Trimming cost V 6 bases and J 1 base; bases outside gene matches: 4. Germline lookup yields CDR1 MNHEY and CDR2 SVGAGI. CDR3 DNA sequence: TGTGCCAGCAGAACCGGGACAGGGGGTAACTATGGCTACACCTTC. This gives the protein CASRTGTGGNYGYTF.

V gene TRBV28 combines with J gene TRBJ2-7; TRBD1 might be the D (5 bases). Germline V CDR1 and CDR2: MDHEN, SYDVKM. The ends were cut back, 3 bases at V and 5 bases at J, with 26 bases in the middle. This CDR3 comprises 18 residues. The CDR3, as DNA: TGTGCCAGCAGTTTCTGGGGCGGCCTCACCACGGCTCGCAACGAGCAGTACTTC. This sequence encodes CASSFWGGLTTARNEQYF.

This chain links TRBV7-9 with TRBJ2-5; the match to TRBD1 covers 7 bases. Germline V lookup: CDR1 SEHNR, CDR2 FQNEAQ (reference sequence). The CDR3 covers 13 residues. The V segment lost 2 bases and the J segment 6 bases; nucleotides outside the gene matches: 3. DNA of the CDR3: TGTGCCAGCAGCTTAAACAGGGGCCAGACCCAGTACTTC. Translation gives CASSLNRGQTQYF.

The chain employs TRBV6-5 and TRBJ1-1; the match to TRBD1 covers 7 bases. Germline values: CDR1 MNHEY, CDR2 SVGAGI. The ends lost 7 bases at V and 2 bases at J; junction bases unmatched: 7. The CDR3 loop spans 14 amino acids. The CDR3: CASKARDRNTEAFF. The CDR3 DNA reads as TGTGCCAGCAAAGCCCGGGACAGAAACACTGAAGCTTTCTTT.

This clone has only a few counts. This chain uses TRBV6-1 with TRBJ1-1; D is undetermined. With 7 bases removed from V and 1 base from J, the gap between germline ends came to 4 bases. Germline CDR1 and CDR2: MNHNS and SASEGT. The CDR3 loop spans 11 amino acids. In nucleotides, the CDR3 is TGTGCCAGCATTGGGAACACTGAAGCTTTCTTT. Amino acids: CASIGNTEAFF.

CDR3 DNA sequence: TGTGCCAGCAGCTTAGCGGACAGTAAAGCCTATAGCAATCAGCCCCAGCATTTT. Translating it yields CASSLADSKAYSNQPQHF. The chain combines TRBV7-2 with TRBJ1-5; perhaps TRBD1 as D (6 bases). The V end was cut by 0 bases, the J end by 0 bases, with 15 bases between. CDR3 length: 18 residues. Germline values: CDR1 SGHTA, CDR2 FQGNSA. Based on the CDR3 plus reference TRBV7-2 and TRBJ1-5, the full variable domain is GAGVSQSPSNKVTEKGKDVELRCDPISGHTALYWYRQSLGQGLEFLIYFQGNSAPDKSGLPSDRFSAERTGGSVSTLTIQRTQQEDSAVYLCASSLADSKAYSNQPQHFGDGTRLSIL.

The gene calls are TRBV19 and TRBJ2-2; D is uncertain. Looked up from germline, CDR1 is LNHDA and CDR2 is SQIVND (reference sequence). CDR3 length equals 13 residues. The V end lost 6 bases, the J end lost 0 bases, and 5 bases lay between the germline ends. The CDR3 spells CASRQTNTGELFF. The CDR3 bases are TGTGCCAGTAGACAAACGAACACCGGGGAGCTGTTTTTT.